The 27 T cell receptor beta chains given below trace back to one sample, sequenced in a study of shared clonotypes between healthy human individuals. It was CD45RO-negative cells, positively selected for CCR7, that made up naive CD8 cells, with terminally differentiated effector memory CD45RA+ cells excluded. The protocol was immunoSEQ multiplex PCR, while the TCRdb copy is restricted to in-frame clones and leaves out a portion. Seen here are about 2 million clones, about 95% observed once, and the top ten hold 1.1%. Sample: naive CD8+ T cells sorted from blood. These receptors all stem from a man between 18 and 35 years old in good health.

The CDR3 reads CASSPLTGSTDTQYF. In nucleotides, the CDR3 is TGTGCCAGCAGCCCGTTGACAGGGAGCACAGATACGCAGTATTTT. The gene calls are TRBV5-4 and TRBJ2-3, with TRBD1 matching over 7 bases. CDR1 and CDR2 (germline): SGHNT, YYREEE (reference sequence). The CDR3 totals 15 residues. V lost 4 bases, J lost 0 bases, and 5 bases stayed unmatched.

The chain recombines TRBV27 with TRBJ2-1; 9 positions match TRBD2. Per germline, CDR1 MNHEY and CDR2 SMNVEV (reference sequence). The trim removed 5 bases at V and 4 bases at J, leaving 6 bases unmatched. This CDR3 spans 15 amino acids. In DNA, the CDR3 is TGTGCCAGCAGTGATGGACTAGCGCCTTACAATGAGCAGTTCTTC. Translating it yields CASSDGLAPYNEQFF.

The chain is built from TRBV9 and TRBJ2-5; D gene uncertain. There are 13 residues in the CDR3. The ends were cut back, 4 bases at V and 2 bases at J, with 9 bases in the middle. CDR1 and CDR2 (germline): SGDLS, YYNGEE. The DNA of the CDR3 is TGTGCCAGCAGCCCGAACTTTCAAGAGACCCAGTACTTC. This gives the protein CASSPNFQETQYF.

As DNA, the CDR3 is TGTGCCTGGAGTCACTGGTTCATGGATACGCAGTATTTT. Its translation is CAWSHWFMDTQYF. J is TRBJ2-3 and V is TRBV30, with D unclear. CDR3 length: 13 amino acids. CDR1 is GTSNPN and CDR2 is SVGIG in the germline V gene (reference sequence). The V end lost 2 bases, the J end lost 6 bases, and 12 bases lay between the germline ends.

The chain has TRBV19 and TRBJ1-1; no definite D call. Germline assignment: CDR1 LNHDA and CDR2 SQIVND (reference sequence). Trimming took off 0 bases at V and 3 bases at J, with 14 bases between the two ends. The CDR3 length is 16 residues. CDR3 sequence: CASSIDSTGYYTEAFF. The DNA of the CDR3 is TGTGCCAGTAGTATAGATTCGACGGGGTACTACACTGAAGCTTTCTTT.

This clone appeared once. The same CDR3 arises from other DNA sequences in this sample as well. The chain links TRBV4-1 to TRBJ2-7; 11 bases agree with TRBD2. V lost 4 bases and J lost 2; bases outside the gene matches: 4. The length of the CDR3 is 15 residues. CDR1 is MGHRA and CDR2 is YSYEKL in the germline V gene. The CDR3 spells CASSLRLAGPYEQYF. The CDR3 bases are TGCGCCAGCAGCCTCCGACTAGCGGGACCCTACGAGCAGTACTTC.

CDR3 sequence (DNA): TGTGCCAGCAGACGAGGGGGAGGCGATGAGCAGTTCTTC. As protein: CASRRGGGDEQFF. The V gene is TRBV27, the J gene TRBJ2-1; D tentatively fits TRBD1 or TRBD2 (6 bases each). The ends were cut back, 6 bases at V and 8 bases at J, with 14 bases in the middle. The CDR3 is 13 amino acids. Germline CDR1 MNHEY, CDR2 SMNVEV (reference sequence).

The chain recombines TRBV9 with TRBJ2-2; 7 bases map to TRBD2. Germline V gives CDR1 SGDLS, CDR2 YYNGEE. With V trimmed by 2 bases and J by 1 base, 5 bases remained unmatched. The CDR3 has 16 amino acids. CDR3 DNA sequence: TGTGCCAGCAGCGTTAGTAGCGGGCAGAACACCGGGGAGCTGTTTTTT. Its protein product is CASSVSSGQNTGELFF.

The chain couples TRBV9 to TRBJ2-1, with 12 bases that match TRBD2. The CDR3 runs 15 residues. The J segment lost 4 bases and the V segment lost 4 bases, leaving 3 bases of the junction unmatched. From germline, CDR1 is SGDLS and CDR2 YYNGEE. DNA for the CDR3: TGTGCCAGCAGCACTAGCGGGGGGAATTACAATGAGCAGTTCTTC. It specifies CASSTSGGNYNEQFF.

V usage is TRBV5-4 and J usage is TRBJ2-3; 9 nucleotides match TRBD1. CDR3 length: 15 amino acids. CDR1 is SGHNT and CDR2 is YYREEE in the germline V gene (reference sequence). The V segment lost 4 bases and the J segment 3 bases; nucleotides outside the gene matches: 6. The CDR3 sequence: CASSPAGTGTDTQYF. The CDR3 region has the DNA TGTGCCAGCAGCCCAGCCGGGACAGGGACAGATACGCAGTATTTT.

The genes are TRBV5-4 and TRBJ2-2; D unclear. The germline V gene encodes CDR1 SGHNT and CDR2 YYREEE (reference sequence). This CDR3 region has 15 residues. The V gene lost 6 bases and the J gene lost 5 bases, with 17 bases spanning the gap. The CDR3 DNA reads TGTGCCAGCAACATAAAGGGCTTCGGAACCGGGGAGCTGTTTTTT. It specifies CASNIKGFGTGELFF.

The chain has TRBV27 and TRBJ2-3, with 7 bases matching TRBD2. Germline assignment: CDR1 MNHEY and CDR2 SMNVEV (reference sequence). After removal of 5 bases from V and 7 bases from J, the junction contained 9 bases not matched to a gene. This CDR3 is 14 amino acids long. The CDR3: CASSPLGGWYTQYF. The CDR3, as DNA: TGTGCCAGCAGTCCCCTCGGGGGGTGGTATACGCAGTATTTT.

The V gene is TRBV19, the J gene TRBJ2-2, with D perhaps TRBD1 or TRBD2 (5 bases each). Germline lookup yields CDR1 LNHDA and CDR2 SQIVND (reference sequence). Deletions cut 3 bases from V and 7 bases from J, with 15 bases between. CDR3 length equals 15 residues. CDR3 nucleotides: TGTGCCAGTAGTATTAAGCTGGGGGTTGGCGGGGAGCTGTTTTTT. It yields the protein CASSIKLGVGGELFF.

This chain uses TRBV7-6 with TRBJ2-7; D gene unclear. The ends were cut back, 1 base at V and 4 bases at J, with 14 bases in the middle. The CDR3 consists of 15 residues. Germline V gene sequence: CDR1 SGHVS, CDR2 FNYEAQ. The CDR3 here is CASSLDPSMAYEQYF. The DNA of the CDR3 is TGTGCCAGCAGCTTAGATCCCAGCATGGCTTACGAGCAGTACTTC.

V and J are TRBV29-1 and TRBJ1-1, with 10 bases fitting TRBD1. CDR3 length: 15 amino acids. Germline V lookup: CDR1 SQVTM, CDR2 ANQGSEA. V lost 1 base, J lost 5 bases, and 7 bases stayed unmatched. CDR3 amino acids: CSVEVTGGRDTEAFF. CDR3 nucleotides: TGCAGCGTTGAAGTGACAGGGGGCAGGGATACTGAAGCTTTCTTT.

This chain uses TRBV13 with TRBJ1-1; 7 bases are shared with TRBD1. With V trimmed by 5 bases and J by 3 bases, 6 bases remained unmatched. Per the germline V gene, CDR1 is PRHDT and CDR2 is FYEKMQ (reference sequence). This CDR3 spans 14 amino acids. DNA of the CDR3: TGTGCCAGCAGCAGTCAGGGGGGGGACACTGAAGCTTTCTTT. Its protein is CASSSQGGDTEAFF.

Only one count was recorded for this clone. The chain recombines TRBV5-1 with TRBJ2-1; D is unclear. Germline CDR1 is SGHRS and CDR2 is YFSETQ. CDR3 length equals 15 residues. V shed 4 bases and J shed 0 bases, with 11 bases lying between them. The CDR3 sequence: CASSVDLDSYNEQFF. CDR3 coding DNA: TGCGCCAGCAGCGTTGACTTAGACTCCTACAATGAGCAGTTCTTC.

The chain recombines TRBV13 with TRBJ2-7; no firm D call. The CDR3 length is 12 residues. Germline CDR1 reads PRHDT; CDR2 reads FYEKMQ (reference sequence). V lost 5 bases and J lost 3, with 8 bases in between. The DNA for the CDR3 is TGTGCCAGCAGCGCAGAGAGCTACGAGCAGTACTTC. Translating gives CASSAESYEQYF.

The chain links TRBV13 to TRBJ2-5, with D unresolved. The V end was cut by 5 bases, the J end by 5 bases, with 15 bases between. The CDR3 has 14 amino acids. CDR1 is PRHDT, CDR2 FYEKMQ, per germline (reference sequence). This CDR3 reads CASSQLSLGETQYF. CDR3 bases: TGTGCCAGCAGCCAGCTTAGCCTAGGGGAGACCCAGTACTTC.

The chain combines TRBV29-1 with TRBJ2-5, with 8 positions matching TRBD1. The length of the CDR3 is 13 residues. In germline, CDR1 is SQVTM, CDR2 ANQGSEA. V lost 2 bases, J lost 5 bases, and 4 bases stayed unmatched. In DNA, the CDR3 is TGCAGCGTTGAACAGGGGGCAATGGAGACCCAGTACTTC. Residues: CSVEQGAMETQYF.

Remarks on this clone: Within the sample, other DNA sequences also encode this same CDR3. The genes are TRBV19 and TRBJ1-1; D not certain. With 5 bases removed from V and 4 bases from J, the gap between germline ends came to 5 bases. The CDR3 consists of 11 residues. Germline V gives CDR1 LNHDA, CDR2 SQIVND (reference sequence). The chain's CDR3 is CASSWGTEAFF. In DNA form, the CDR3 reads TGTGCCAGTAGTTGGGGCACTGAAGCTTTCTTT. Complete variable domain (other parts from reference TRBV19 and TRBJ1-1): DGGITQSPKYLFRKEGQNVTLSCEQNLNHDAMYWYRQDPGQGLRLIYYSQIVNDFQKGDIAEGYSVSREKKESFPLTVTSAQKNPTAFYLCASSWGTEAFFGQGTRLTVV.

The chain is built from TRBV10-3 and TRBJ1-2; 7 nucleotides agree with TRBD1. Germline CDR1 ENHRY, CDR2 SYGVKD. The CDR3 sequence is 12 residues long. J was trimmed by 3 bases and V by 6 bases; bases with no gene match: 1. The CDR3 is CAIRGTDYGYTF. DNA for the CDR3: TGTGCCATCAGGGGGACAGACTATGGCTACACCTTC.

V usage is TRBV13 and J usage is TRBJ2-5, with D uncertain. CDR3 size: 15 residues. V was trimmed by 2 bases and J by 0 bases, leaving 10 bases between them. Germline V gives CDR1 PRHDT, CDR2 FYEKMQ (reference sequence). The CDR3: CASSLRTAYQETQYF. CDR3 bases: TGTGCCAGCAGCTTACGTACAGCGTACCAAGAGACCCAGTACTTC.

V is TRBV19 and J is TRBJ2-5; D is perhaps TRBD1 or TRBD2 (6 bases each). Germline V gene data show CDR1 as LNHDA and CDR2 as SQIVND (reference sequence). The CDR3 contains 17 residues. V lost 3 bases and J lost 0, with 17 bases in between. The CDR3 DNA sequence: TGTGCCAGTAGTATTCGGTCGGGGGCGCGCGACCAAGAGACCCAGTACTTC. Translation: CASSIRSGARDQETQYF.

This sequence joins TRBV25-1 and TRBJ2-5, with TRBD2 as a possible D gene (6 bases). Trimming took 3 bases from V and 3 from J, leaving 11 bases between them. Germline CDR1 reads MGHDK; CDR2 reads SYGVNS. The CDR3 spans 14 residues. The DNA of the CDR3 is TGTGCCAGCAGTGATCCCTGGGGGGAAGAGACCCAGTACTTC. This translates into CASSDPWGEETQYF.

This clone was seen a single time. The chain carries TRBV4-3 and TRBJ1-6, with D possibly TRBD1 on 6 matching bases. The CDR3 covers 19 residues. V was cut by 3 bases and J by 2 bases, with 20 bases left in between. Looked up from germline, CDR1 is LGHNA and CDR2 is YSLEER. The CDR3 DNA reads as TGCGCCAGCAGCCAGATAGTCGCCGGGGGCCTGACCTATAATTCACCCCTCCACTTT. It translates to CASSQIVAGGLTYNSPLHF.

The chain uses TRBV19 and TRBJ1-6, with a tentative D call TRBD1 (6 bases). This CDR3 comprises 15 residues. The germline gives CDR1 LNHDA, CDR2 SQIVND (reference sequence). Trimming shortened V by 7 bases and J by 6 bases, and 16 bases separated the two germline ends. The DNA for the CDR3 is TGTGCCAGTAAGGAATTGACAGGACCTAATTCACCCCTCCACTTT. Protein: CASKELTGPNSPLHF.